A selection of T cell receptor beta chains follows, all from one sample in a study of T-cell memory formation after mild COVID-19. TCRdb used MiXCR to reprocess the 5' RACE reads, holding one entry per CDR3 protein. Among about 470,000 distinct CDR3 sequences listed, nearly 25% were seen once. Sequencing was performed on PBMCs or a T cell subset sorted from them (not recorded which). Source of these receptors: an adult woman who had mild COVID-19 (a few samples of this study predate the infection). Cell type and time point are not known. The CDR3 runs from the conserved cysteine through the conserved F or W. Each record gives: V gene, D gene, J gene, clone size, CDR3 DNA, CDR3 protein. D genes are given only for firm matches. Some rows mark clone size as missing; the rest say once, few, many or name a class of expanded clone.

TRBV5-1,TRBD2,TRBJ2-3,NA,TGCGCCAGCAGCGGGGGAGGGATCACAGATACGCAGTATTTT,CASSGGGITDTQYF
TRBV11-2,TRBD1,TRBJ2-1,NA,TGTGCCAGCAGCTCCCAGACAGGGGGCAATGAGCAGTTCTTC,CASSSQTGGNEQFF
TRBV6-6,TRBD2,TRBJ2-7,NA,TGTGCCAGCGGGACTAGGAGTTCATACGAGCAGTACTTC,CASGTRSSYEQYF
TRBV5-1,TRBD2,TRBJ2-1,NA,TGCGCCAGCAGCCCGATAGCGGGGGCCTCCTACAATGAGCAGTTCTTC,CASSPIAGASYNEQFF
TRBV4-1,NA,TRBJ2-3,NA,TGCGCCAGCAGCCCAGGACCGAACACAGATACGCAGTATTTT,CASSPGPNTDTQYF
TRBV6-5,TRBD1,TRBJ1-2,NA,TGTGCCAGCAGGACACCGGGACAGGGAACCTATGGCTACACCTTC,CASRTPGQGTYGYTF
TRBV20-1,TRBD2,TRBJ2-4,few,TGCAGTGCTCCGGGACTAGCGGGGCAATTAGCCAAAAACATTCAGTACTTC,CSAPGLAGQLAKNIQYF
TRBV5-1,NA,TRBJ2-2,few,TGCGCCAGCAGCTTGGGACTAGTCAACACCGGGGAGCTGTTTTTT,CASSLGLVNTGELFF
TRBV12-3/TRBV12-4,NA,TRBJ1-1,few,TGTGCCAGCAGTTCCTTGACTGAAGCTTTCTTT,CASSSLTEAFF
TRBV7-2,NA,TRBJ1-5,few,TGTGCCAGCAGCTTAGTGGGGGTGGGGGGCAATCAGCCCCAGCATTTT,CASSLVGVGGNQPQHF
TRBV12-3/TRBV12-4,NA,TRBJ2-6,few,TGTGCCAGCAGTCTGACTGGGGGCCGATCTGGGGCCAACGTCCTGACTTTC,CASSLTGGRSGANVLTF
TRBV11-2,TRBD1,TRBJ2-4,NA,TGTGCCAGCACCCCGGGACAGCCACCATGGGACAAAAACATTCAGTACTTC,CASTPGQPPWDKNIQYF
TRBV19,NA,TRBJ2-1,few,TGTGCCAGTAGAGGAGTTGAGCAGTTCTTC,CASRGVEQFF
TRBV27,TRBD1,TRBJ2-7,few,TGTGCCAGCATGGTGACAGGGGCCTACGAGCAGTACTTC,CASMVTGAYEQYF
TRBV30,NA,TRBJ2-7,NA,TGTGCCTGGAGTGAAGGTGAGATGAACTACGAGCAGTACTTC,CAWSEGEMNYEQYF
TRBV5-5,NA,TRBJ1-5,NA,TGTGCCAGCAGCTTACTCATCATCGGGGACCTAGGGAGCAATCAGCCCCAGCATTTT,CASSLLIIGDLGSNQPQHF
TRBV18,NA,TRBJ2-3,few,TGTGCCAGCTCACCCGACTGGCGTTGTGGAGATACGCAGTATTTT,CASSPDWRCGDTQYF
TRBV6-5,NA,TRBJ2-7,few,TGTGCCAGCAGTTACTCTCGGCAGGGCTCCTACGAGCAGTACTTC,CASSYSRQGSYEQYF
TRBV4-1,TRBD2,TRBJ2-1,few,TGCGCCAGCAGCCAAGTCTCTAGCGGGGGGGCCCACAATGAGCAGTTCTTC,CASSQVSSGGAHNEQFF
TRBV6-2/TRBV6-3,TRBD2,TRBJ2-7,NA,TGTGCCACGTCCGGGACTAGGCCGCGAGAAAGCTCCTACGAGCAGTACTTC,CATSGTRPRESSYEQYF
TRBV20-1,TRBD2,TRBJ2-7,NA,TGCAGTGCTAGGGCCGCCTTGAGGGTGCTAGCGGGAGCAGTAAACGAGCAGTACTTC,CSARAALRVLAGAVNEQYF
TRBV20-1,NA,TRBJ2-7,few,TGCAGTGCAACGAACCAGGTTTCCGGCTCCTACGAGCAGTACTTC,CSATNQVSGSYEQYF
TRBV15,NA,TRBJ2-6,NA,TGTGCCACCAGCAGAGAAAAGCCTGGGGCCAACGTCCTGACTTTC,CATSREKPGANVLTF
TRBV24-1,TRBD1,TRBJ2-3,NA,TGTGCCACCAGTGATCAGGACAGGGGACGCACAGATACGCAGTATTTT,CATSDQDRGRTDTQYF
TRBV3-1,NA,TRBJ2-1,NA,TGTGCCAGCAGCCAAGACAGAATAGGGCACTACTACTACAATGAGCAGTTCTTC,CASSQDRIGHYYYNEQFF
TRBV20-1,TRBD2,TRBJ2-5,NA,TGCAGTGCTACCGGGACTAGCGGGGGGGGAGAGACCCAGTACTTC,CSATGTSGGGETQYF
TRBV20-1,TRBD1,TRBJ1-5,NA,TGCAGTAAGGGGGCCCCTAATCAGCCCCAGCATTTT,CSKGAPNQPQHF
TRBV11-2,NA,TRBJ1-1,few,TGTGCCAGCAGCTCCCTGAGGGGCCCTAACACTGAAGCTTTCTTT,CASSSLRGPNTEAFF
TRBV20-1,TRBD1,TRBJ1-5,NA,TGCAGTGCTAGGACAGGGCGATATCAGCCCCAGCATTTT,CSARTGRYQPQHF
TRBV12-3/TRBV12-4,TRBD2,TRBJ2-1,NA,TGTGCCAGCAGCCTTACTAGCGGCCACTACAATGAGCAGTTCTTC,CASSLTSGHYNEQFF
TRBV5-4,NA,TRBJ1-2,NA,TGTGCCAGCAGCTTGAACTATGGGGGGATCGATGGCTACACCTTC,CASSLNYGGIDGYTF
TRBV20-1,TRBD2,TRBJ2-7,NA,TGCAGTGCTAGTCCTAGCGGCCCCGCCTACGAGCAGTACTTC,CSASPSGPAYEQYF
TRBV19,NA,TRBJ2-3,few,TGTGCCAGTAGTACCAGAATTTTCACAGATACGCAGTATTTT,CASSTRIFTDTQYF
TRBV30,NA,TRBJ1-5,few,TGTGCCTGGGCGTACGACCTCGATCAGCCCCAGCATTTT,CAWAYDLDQPQHF
TRBV3-1,NA,TRBJ1-5,few,TGTGCCAGCAGCCGGGGGTCTTATAGCAATCAGCCCCAGCATTTT,CASSRGSYSNQPQHF
TRBV6-2/TRBV6-3,NA,TRBJ2-7,NA,TGTGCCAGCACCGCCTTGGGGACATCCTACGAGCAGTACTTC,CASTALGTSYEQYF
TRBV20-1,NA,TRBJ2-1,NA,TGCAGTGGGGTCCGCAGATACAATGAGCAGTTCTTC,CSGVRRYNEQFF
TRBV7-9,TRBD1,TRBJ2-5,few,TGTGCCAGCAGCTTAGAGGGGGCTCAGAGAGAGACCCAGTACTTC,CASSLEGAQRETQYF
TRBV20-1,NA,TRBJ1-5,NA,TGCAGTGCTAGAGAGGGCAGCCATTATAGCAATCAGCCCCAGCATTTT,CSAREGSHYSNQPQHF
TRBV3-1,NA,TRBJ1-1,NA,TGTGCCAGCAGCCATGGGGGTAACGAAGCTTTCTTT,CASSHGGNEAFF
TRBV6-5,TRBD1,TRBJ1-2,NA,TGTGCCAGCAGTTACCAGGGGGACAGGGATCGGAGGGGCTACACCTTC,CASSYQGDRDRRGYTF
TRBV12-3/TRBV12-4,NA,TRBJ1-5,NA,TGTGCCAGCGCTGTTTCGGGGGCGAGTCAGCCCCAGCATTTT,CASAVSGASQPQHF
TRBV16,NA,TRBJ2-5,NA,TGTGCCAGCAGCCAATATCGCGAACAGATGAGGGAGACCCAGTACTTC,CASSQYREQMRETQYF
TRBV11-2,NA,TRBJ2-7,few,TGTGCCAGCAGCTTAATCGACAGCTACGAGCAGTACTTC,CASSLIDSYEQYF
TRBV3-1,NA,TRBJ2-1,NA,TGTGCCAGCAGCCAAGGATTGGAACAGAACAATGAGCAGTTCTTC,CASSQGLEQNNEQFF
TRBV5-1,NA,TRBJ1-2,few,TGCGCCAGCAGCTTCGCGGGGAACTATGGCTACACCTTC,CASSFAGNYGYTF
TRBV20-1,NA,TRBJ2-4,NA,TGCAGTGCTGCCAGGGAAAACATTCAGTACTTC,CSAARENIQYF
TRBV5-1,TRBD1,TRBJ2-1,few,TGCGCCAGCAGCCAGGGGGCCAATGAGCAGTTCTTC,CASSQGANEQFF
TRBV18,TRBD1,TRBJ2-3,NA,TGTGCCAGCTCACCACGACAGGGGGCGATGAGGTCAGATACGCAGTATTTT,CASSPRQGAMRSDTQYF
TRBV3-1,NA,TRBJ2-5,many,TGTGCCAGCAGCCAGGAGGGGACGAAAAGGGAGACCCAGTACTTC,CASSQEGTKRETQYF
TRBV24-1,NA,TRBJ1-5,NA,TGTGCCACCAGTGACCCCAACGGACCCAATCAGCCCCAGCATTTT,CATSDPNGPNQPQHF
TRBV2,TRBD1,TRBJ2-7,NA,TGTGCCAGCCGGTGGGACAGAACCTACGAGCAGTACTTC,CASRWDRTYEQYF
TRBV10-2,NA,TRBJ2-2,NA,TGCGCCAGCAGTGACGGGACTGTAAACACCGGGGAGCTGTTTTTT,CASSDGTVNTGELFF
TRBV30,NA,TRBJ2-2,NA,TGTGCCTGGAAAGTGGCAGGGTGGAACACCGGGGAGCTGTTTTTT,CAWKVAGWNTGELFF